A single TCR beta chain is shown here with its context. The data originate from a study of T cells after yellow fever vaccination. The CDR3 runs 13 residues. Per the germline V gene, CDR1 is SGHRS and CDR2 is YFSETQ. V lost 0 bases, J lost 5 bases, and 6 bases lay in between. TCRdb reanalysed the 5' RACE reads using MiXCR and keeps one entry per CDR3 protein. The sample contains about 320,000 distinct CDR3 sequences, around 13% of which appear only once. The chain is built from TRBV5-1 and TRBJ1-5; no clear D. This clonotype was obtained from a man in his late teens or twenties who received the YFV17D yellow fever vaccine. This specimen consisted of CD4+ T cells sorted from PBMCs, obtained 15 days after the yellow fever booster vaccination. DNA for the CDR3: TGCGCCAGCAGCTTGGAGGGCTATCAGCCCCAGCATTTT. Translating gives CASSLEGYQPQHF.